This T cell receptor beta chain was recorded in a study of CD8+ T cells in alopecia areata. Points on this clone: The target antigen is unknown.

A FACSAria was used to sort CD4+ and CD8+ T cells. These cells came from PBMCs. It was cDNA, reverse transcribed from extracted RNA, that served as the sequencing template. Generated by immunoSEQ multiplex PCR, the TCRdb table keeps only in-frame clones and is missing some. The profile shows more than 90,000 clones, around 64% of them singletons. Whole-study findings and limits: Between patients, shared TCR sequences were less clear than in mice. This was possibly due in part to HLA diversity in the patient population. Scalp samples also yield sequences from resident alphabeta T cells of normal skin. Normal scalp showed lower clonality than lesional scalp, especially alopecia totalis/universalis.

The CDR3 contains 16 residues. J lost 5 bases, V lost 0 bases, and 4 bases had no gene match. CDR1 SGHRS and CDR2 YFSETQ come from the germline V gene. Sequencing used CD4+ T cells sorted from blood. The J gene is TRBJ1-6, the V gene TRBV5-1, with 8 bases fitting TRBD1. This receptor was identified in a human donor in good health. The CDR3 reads CASSLAGTGNNSPLHF. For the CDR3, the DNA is TGCGCCAGCAGCTTGGCGGGGACAGGAAATAATTCACCCCTCCACTTT.